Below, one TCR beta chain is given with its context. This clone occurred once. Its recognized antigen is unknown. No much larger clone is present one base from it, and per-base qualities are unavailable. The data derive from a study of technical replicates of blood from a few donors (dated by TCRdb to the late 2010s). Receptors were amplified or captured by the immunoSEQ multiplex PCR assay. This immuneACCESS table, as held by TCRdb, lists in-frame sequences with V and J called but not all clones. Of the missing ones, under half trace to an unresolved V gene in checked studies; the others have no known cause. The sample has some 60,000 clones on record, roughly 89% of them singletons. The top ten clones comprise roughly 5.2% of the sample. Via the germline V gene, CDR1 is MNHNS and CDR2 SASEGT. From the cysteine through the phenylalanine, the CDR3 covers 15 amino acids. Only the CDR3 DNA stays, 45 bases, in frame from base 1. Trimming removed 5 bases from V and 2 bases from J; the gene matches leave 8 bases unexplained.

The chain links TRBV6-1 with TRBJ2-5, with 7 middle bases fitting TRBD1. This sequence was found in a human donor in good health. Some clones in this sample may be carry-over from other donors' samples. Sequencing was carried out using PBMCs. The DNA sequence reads TGTGCCAGCAGTAAGACCGGGACAGCGCAAGAGACCCAGTACTTC. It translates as CASSKTGTAQETQYF.